These 3 T cell receptor beta chains originate from one sample sequenced in a study of T cells in tumors after PD-1 blockade. Generated by immunoSEQ multiplex PCR, the TCRdb table keeps only in-frame clones and is missing some. The sample yields more than 50,000 clones, about 74% seen once. The sequences come from PBMCs, collected after anti-PD-1 treatment. Receptor source: a human donor with basal cell carcinoma.

The chain recombines TRBV27 with TRBJ1-6; the D is unclear. Trimming left V 6 bases short and J 6 bases short, with 18 bases between. Germline-derived CDR1 and CDR2 are MNHEY and SMNVEV (reference sequence). This CDR3 is 16 amino acids long. The chain's CDR3 is CASSRKPGQPNSPLHF. As DNA, the CDR3 is TGTGCCAGCAGCCGGAAGCCCGGGCAGCCTAATTCACCCCTCCACTTT.

This clone was recorded only once. V is TRBV29-1 and J is TRBJ2-1, with 10 bases matching TRBD2. V was pared by 4 bases and J by 10 bases, with 10 bases of the junction left unmatched. The length of the CDR3 is 14 residues. Germline V gives CDR1 SQVTM, CDR2 ANQGSEA. The CDR3 DNA reads as TGCAGCGTTGTTACTAGCGGGGATCGGGGCGAGCAGTTCTTC. This translates into CSVVTSGDRGEQFF.

This chain connects TRBV5-4 to TRBJ1-1; 8 nucleotides align to TRBD1. The CDR3 spans 15 residues. CDR1 SGHNT and CDR2 YYREEE come from the germline V gene (reference sequence). V lost 2 bases, J lost 0 bases, and 3 bases stayed unmatched. CDR3 sequence reads: CASSLTGGVNTEAFF. DNA for the CDR3: TGTGCCAGCAGCTTAACAGGGGGAGTGAACACTGAAGCTTTCTTT.